This T cell receptor (beta chain) was identified during a study of blood T cell repertoires in COVID-19. Turning to the study itself: COVID-19 samples, acute and convalescent, were from the United States, Italy and Spain. In each case, the material was cDNA or gDNA derived from T cells, B-cell-depleted T cells, or PBMCs.

The CDR3 covers 14 residues. With 0 bases removed from V and 7 bases from J, the gap between germline ends came to 15 bases. Germline assignment: CDR1 SQVTM and CDR2 ANQGSEA. This clone was counted between two and nine times. Enrolled through a virtual design, the participants were between roughly 18 and 95 years of age and came from roughly 22 US areas. Clinical history reported by participants formed the basis on which cohorts were assigned. Only in-frame clones appear in the TCRdb table, and some are missing; sequencing was by immunoSEQ multiplex PCR. The table includes 150,000 to 200,000 clones, about 77% detected once.

The sequence was collected from a woman aged 50 to 65 with acute COVID-19. The specimen sequenced was PBMCs or T cells enriched from blood (not recorded which). The V call is TRBV29-1, the J call TRBJ1-2; D might be TRBD1 (6 bases). In nucleotides, the CDR3 is TGCAGCGTTGAAGAAAACTCAGGGGCGGGTGGCTACACCTTC. Its translation: CSVEENSGAGGYTF.